The present entry profiles one T cell receptor (beta chain) with its context. Antigen: not known. This entry belongs to a study of T cell responses to AZD1222 COVID-19 vaccine. As for the study in general: Pooled together were second doses at about 4 or about 12 weeks.

Method: immunoSEQ multiplex PCR; TCRdb's copy keeps in-frame clones and lacks some. The data contain roughly 97,000 clones, around nine tenths of them singletons. Study-wide findings and caveats: Donors were chiefly white British, with a greater number of females, and clonal diversity was perhaps underestimated. Only a handful of AZD1222 recipients, several in all, had baseline seropositivity.

The clonotype comes from an adult in good health. Sequencing used peripheral blood, obtained on day 0 of AZD1222 vaccination.

The CDR3 here is CASTRGGMNTEAFF. In DNA form, the CDR3 reads TGTGCCAGCACGCGAGGGGGCATGAACACTGAAGCTTTCTTT. The rearrangement joins TRBV28 to TRBJ1-1; TRBD1 aligns across 7 bases. This CDR3 is built from 14 residues. The ends lost 7 bases at V and 0 bases at J; junction bases unmatched: 5. CDR1 MDHEN and CDR2 SYDVKM come from the germline V gene.